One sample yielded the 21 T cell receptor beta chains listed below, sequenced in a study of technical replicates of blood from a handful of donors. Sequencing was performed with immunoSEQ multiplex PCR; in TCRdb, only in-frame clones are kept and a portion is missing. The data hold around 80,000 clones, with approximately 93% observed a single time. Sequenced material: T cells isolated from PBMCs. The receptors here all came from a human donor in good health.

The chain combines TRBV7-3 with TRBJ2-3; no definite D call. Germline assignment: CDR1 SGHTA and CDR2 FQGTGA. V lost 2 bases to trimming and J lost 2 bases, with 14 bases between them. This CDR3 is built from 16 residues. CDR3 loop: CASSLLPSSNTDTQYF. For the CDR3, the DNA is TGTGCCAGCAGCTTACTCCCCTCGAGTAACACAGATACGCAGTATTTT.

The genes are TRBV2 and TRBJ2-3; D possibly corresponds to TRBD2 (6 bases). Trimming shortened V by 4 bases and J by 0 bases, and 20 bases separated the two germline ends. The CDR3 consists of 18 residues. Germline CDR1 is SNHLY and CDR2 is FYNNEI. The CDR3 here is CASSVEAGGDLSTDTQYF. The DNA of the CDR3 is TGTGCCAGCAGTGTTGAAGCGGGTGGGGATCTTAGCACAGATACGCAGTATTTT.

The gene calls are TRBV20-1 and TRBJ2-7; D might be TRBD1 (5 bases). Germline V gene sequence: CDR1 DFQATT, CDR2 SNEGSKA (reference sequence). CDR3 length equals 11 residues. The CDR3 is CREDTNYEQYF. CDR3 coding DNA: TGCAGAGAGGACACGAACTACGAGCAGTACTTC.

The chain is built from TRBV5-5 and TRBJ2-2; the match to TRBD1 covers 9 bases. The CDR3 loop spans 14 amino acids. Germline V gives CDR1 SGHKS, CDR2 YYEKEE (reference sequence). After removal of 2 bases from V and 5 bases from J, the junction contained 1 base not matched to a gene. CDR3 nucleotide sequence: TGTGCCAGCAGCTTAGGGACAGGGACCGGGGAGCTGTTTTTT. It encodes CASSLGTGTGELFF.

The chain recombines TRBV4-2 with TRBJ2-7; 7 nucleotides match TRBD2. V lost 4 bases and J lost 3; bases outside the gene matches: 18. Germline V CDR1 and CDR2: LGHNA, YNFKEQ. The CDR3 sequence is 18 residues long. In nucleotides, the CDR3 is TGTGCCAGCAGCCCCTCCGGGGGGTGGAATGGTGGAGGCTACGAGCAGTACTTC. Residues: CASSPSGGWNGGGYEQYF.

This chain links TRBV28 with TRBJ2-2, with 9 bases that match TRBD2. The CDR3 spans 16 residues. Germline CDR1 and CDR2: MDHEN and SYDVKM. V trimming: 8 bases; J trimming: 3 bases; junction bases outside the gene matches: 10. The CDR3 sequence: CASLIGGRGYTGELFF. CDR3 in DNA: TGTGCCAGCCTCATAGGCGGGAGGGGCTACACCGGGGAGCTGTTTTTT.

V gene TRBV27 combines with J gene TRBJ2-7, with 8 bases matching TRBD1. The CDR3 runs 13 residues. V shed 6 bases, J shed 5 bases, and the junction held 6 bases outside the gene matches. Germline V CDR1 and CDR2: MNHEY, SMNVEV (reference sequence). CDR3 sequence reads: CASSLQGVHEQYF. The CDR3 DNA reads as TGTGCCAGCAGCCTACAGGGGGTACACGAGCAGTACTTC.

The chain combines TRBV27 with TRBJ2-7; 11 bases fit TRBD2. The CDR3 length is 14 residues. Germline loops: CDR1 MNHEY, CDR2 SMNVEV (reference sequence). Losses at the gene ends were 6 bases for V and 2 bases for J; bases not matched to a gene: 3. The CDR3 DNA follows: TGTGCCAGCAGACTAGCGGGAGACCCCTACGAGCAGTACTTC. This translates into CASRLAGDPYEQYF.

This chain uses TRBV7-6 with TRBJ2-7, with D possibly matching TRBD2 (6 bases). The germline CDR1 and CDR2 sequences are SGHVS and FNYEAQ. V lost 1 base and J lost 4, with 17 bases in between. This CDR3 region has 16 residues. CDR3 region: CASSLGPGLPPYEQYF. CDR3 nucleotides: TGTGCCAGCAGCTTAGGACCGGGACTTCCACCTTACGAGCAGTACTTC.

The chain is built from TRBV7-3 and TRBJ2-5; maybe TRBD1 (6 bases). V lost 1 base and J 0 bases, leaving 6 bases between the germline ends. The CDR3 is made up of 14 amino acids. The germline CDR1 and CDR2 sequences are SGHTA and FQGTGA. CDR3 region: CASSLKGDQETQYF. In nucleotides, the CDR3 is TGTGCCAGCAGCTTAAAGGGGGACCAAGAGACCCAGTACTTC.

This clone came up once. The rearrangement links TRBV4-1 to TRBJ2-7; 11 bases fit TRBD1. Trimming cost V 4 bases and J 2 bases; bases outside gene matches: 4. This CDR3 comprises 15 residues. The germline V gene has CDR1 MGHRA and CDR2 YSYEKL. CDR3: CASSPGQGGPYEQYF. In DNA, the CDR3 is TGCGCCAGCAGCCCGGGACAGGGGGGCCCCTACGAGCAGTACTTC.

The CDR3 region is CASSLLAPGTGELFF. CDR3 nucleotides: TGTGCCAGCAGCCTTTTAGCTCCCGGGACCGGGGAGCTGTTTTTT. The chain joins TRBV9 to TRBJ2-2; D is ambiguous. The CDR3 contains 15 residues. The V end lost 4 bases, the J end lost 5 bases, and 15 bases lay between the germline ends. Germline CDR1 and CDR2: SGDLS and YYNGEE.

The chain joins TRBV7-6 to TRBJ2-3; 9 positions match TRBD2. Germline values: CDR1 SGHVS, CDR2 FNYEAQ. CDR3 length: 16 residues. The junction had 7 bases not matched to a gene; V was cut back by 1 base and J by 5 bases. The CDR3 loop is CASSLVAGGPGDTQYF. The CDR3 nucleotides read TGTGCCAGCAGCTTAGTCGCGGGAGGGCCCGGAGATACGCAGTATTTT.

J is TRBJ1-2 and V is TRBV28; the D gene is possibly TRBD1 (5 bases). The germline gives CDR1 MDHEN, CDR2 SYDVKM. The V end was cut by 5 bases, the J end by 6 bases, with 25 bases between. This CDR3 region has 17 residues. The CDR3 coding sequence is TGTGCCAGCAGTCCCGGTGGGGGAGGGCTGGGGGGACATGGCTACACCTTC. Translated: CASSPGGGGLGGHGYTF.

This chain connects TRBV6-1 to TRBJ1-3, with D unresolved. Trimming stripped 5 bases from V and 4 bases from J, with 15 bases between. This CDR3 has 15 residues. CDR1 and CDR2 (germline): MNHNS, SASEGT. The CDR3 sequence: CASSFARGKGNTIYF. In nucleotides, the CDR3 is TGTGCCAGCAGTTTCGCCCGAGGGAAGGGAAACACCATATATTTT.

CDR3 bases: TGTGCCAGCAGCTTAAGGGACTACGCTTTCTTT. It translates to CASSLRDYAFF. This chain joins TRBV7-9 and TRBJ1-1; tentative D call: TRBD1 (5 bases). In germline, CDR1 is SEHNR, CDR2 FQNEAQ (reference sequence). V lost 2 bases, J lost 11 bases, and 9 bases lay in between. The CDR3 is 11 residues long.

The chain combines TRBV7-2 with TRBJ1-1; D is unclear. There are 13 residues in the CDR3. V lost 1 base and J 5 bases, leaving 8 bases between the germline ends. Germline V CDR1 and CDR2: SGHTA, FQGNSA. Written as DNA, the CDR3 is TGTGCCAGCAGCTTAGACTTAAGAACTGAAGCTTTCTTT. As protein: CASSLDLRTEAFF.

The CDR3 DNA sequence: TGTGCCAGCAGCTTACGTAGCGGGCCCGAGTGGGAGCAGTACTTC. This gives the protein CASSLRSGPEWEQYF. The rearrangement links TRBV11-2 to TRBJ2-7, with 7 bases identical to TRBD2. The CDR3 contains 15 residues. Germline V gene lookup returns CDR1 SGHAT and CDR2 FQNNGV. V lost 2 bases to trimming and J lost 7 bases; unmatched junction nucleotides: 11.

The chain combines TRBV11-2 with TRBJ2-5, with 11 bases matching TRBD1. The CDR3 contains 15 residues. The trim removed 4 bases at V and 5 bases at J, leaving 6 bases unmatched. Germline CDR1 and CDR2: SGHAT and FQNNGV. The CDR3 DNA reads TGTGCCAGCAGCTCAAGGACAGGGGGCAGGGAGACCCAGTACTTC. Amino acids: CASSSRTGGRETQYF.

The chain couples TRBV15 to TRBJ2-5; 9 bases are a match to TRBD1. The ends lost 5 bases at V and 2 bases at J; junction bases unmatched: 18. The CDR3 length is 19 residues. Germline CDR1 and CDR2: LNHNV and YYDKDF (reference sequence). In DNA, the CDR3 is TGTGCCACCAGCGGGTGGGACAGGGTGATGGGGGGGGTTCAAGAGACCCAGTACTTC. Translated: CATSGWDRVMGGVQETQYF.

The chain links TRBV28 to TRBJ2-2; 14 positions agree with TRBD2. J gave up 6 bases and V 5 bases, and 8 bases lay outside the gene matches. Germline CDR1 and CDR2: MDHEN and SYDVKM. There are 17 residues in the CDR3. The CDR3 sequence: CASSTTGLAGAPGELFF. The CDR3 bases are TGTGCCAGCAGTACTACGGGACTAGCGGGAGCCCCCGGGGAGCTGTTTTTT. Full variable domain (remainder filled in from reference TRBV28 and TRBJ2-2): DVKVTQSSRYLVKRTGEKVFLECVQDMDHENMFWYRQDPGLGLRLIYFSYDVKMKEKGDIPEGYSVSREKKERFSLILESASTNQTSMYLCASSTTGLAGAPGELFFGEGSRLTVL.